This TCR beta chain came from a study of cytomegalovirus exposure and HLA in healthy donors. Study results and caveats: An Asian-associated ancestry cluster reportedly showed fewer N-insertions than the roughly 600-donor mean in a later analysis. A later analysis linked a missense variant in DCLRE1C to the trimming of TCR beta V and J genes. What TCR beta sequences reportedly achieved was accurate prediction of HLA-A and HLA-B alleles in most subjects.

As for this clone: The antigen is not known.

Primers included in the PCR were 60 Vbeta and 13 Jbeta primers. Profiling relied on immunoSEQ multiplex PCR, and the TCRdb table lists in-frame clones only, not all of them. The table lists 83,000 or so clones, around 74% of them singletons. V dropped 4 bases and J dropped 3; count of bases not matched to a gene: 8. The germline gives CDR1 LNHDA, CDR2 SQIVND (reference sequence). The CDR3 is made up of 16 amino acids. Sequencing was done on a sample of PBMCs. The chain recombines TRBV19 with TRBJ1-1; 10 nucleotides agree with TRBD1. The sequence derives from a man aged 25-40 years in good health and CMV-seropositive. The CDR3 sequence: CASSTTGGGKDTEAFF. The CDR3 coding sequence is TGTGCCAGTAGTACGACAGGGGGCGGGAAGGACACTGAAGCTTTCTTT.